This TCR beta chain was recorded in a study of T-cell reconstitution after alpha-beta-depleted transplantation in children. Unique molecular identifiers were incorporated during preparation of the TCRbeta library. In TCRdb, the PCR reads were re-called with MiXCR into one record per CDR3 protein. The sample has about 600,000 distinct CDR3 sequences, more than 20% seen once. Per the germline V gene, CDR1 is LGHDT and CDR2 is YNNKEL (reference sequence). CDR3 length: 15 residues. Regarding the study as a whole: Expanded graft clones, several hundred of them, were reportedly the source of alpha-beta T cells about two months after transplant. Where some patients showed high TCRbeta diversity at day 60, it came from recipient T cells and thymic progenitors that had survived. Hyperexpanded clones declined; after one year, newly produced T cells mostly supplied diversity.

Only one count was recorded for this clonotype. Its antigen is not known. This may come from a read error, since a much larger clone is one base off. The sequence derives from a boy under two years old who had a stem cell transplant for acute myeloid leukemia, so the T cells may come from the graft donor. This chain uses TRBV3-1 with TRBJ2-5; D may be TRBD1 (5 bases). The input for sequencing was PBMCs, mostly from graft donor cells, taken 360 days after TCRalphabeta/CD19-depleted stem cell transplant. CDR3 region: CATSQVGAGQETQYF. CDR3 coding DNA: TGTGCCACCAGCCAAGTTGGGGCAGGGCAAGAGACCCAGTACTTC.